The clone carrying this TCR beta chain is deemed large. The antigen is unknown. TCRdb's copy holds only in-frame clones and misses some; the assay was immunoSEQ multiplex PCR. The sample has thousands of clones, just over 35% seen once. CDR3 length equals 16 residues. The V gene's germline CDR1 is SGDLS and CDR2 YYNGEE. Between the trimmed V and J ends, which lost 0 bases and 5 bases, there was a span of 14 bases. This entry comes from a study of T cells in localized non-small cell lung cancer. Findings and limits, study-wide: Sequencing was limited to one tumor region, leaving the possibility of heterogeneity open. Tumor trailed uninvolved adjacent lung in T cell clonality, which peaked there. Among the top 100 tumor clones, a median 57 appeared in adjacent lung.

The clonotype originates from a male donor aged 60 or older with stage I squamous cell lung carcinoma. The V and J genes are TRBV9 and TRBJ1-4; D perhaps matches TRBD1 (5 bases). Sequencing used lung tumor tissue, obtained before any cancer treatment. The CDR3 protein is CASSVDGAGPNEKLFF. The CDR3 coding sequence is TGTGCCAGCAGCGTAGACGGGGCAGGTCCAAATGAAAAACTGTTTTTT.